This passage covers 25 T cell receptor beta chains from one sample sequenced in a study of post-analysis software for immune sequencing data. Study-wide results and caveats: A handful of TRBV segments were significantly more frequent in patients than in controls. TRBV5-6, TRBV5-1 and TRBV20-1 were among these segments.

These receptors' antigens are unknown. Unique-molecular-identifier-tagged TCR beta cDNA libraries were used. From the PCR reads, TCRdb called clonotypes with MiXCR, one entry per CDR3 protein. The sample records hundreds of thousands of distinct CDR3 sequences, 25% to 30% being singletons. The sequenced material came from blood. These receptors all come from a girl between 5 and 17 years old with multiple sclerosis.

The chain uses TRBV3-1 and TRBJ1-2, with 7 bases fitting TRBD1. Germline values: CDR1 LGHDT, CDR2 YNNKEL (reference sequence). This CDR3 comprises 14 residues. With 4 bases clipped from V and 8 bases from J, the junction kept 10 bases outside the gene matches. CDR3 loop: CASSPDREGRGYTF. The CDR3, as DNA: TGTGCCAGCAGCCCCGACAGGGAAGGGCGGGGCTACACCTTC.

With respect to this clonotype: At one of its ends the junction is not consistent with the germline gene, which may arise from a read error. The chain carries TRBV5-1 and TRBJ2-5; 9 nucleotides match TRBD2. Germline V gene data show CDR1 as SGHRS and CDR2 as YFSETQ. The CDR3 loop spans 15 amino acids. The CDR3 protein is CTSSLAFGTSSTQYF. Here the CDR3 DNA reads TGCACCAGCAGCTTGGCCTTCGGGACTAGCTCCACCCAGTACTTC. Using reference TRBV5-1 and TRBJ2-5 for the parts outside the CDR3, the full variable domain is KAGVTQTPRYLIKTRGQQVTLSCSPISGHRSVSWYQQTPGQGLQFLFEYFSETQRNKGNFPGRFSGRQFSNSRSEMNVSTLELGDSALYLCTSSLAFGTSSTQYFGPGTRLLVL.

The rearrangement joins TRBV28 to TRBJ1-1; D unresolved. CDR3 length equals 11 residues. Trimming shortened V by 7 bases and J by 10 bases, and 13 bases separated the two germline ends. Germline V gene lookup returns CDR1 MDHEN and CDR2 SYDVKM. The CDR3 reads CASTVEGSAFF. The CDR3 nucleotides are TGTGCCAGCACCGTAGAGGGATCAGCTTTCTTT. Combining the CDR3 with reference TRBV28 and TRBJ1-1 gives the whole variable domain DVKVTQSSRYLVKRTGEKVFLECVQDMDHENMFWYRQDPGLGLRLIYFSYDVKMKEKGDIPEGYSVSREKKERFSLILESASTNQTSMYLCASTVEGSAFFGQGTRLTVV.

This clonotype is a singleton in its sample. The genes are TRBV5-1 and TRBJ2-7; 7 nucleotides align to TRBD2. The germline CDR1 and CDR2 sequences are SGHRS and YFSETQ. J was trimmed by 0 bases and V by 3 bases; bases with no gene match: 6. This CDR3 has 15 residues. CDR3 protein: CASSSTSESSYEQYF. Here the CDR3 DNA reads TGCGCCAGCAGCTCAACTAGCGAGAGCTCCTACGAGCAGTACTTC.

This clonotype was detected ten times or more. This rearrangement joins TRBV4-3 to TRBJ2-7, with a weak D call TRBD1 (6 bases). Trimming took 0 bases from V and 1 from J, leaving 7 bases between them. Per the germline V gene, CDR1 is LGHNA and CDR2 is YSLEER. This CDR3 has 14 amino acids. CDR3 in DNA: TGCGCCAGCAGCCAAGACGACAGGTCCTACGAGCAGTACTTC. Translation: CASSQDDRSYEQYF.

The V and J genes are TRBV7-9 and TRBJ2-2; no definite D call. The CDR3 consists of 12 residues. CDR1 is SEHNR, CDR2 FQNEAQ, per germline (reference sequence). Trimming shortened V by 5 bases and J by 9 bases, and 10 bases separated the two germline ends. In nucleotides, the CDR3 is TGTGCCAGCAGCCCAGGACGCTGGGAGCTGTTTTTT. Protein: CASSPGRWELFF.

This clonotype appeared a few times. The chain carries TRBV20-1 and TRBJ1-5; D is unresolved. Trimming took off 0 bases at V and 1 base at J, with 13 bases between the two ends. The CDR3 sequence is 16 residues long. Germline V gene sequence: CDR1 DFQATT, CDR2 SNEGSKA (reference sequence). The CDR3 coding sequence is TGCAGTGCTAGAGATCTTGTTGGAAGAAGCAATCAGCCCCAGCATTTT. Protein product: CSARDLVGRSNQPQHF.

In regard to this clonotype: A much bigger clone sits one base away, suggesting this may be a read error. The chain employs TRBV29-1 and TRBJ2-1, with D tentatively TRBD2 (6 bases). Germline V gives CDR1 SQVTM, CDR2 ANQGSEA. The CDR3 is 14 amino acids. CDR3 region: CSHRRGISYNVQFF. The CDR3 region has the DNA TGCAGCCACAGACGGGGGATCTCCTACAATGTGCAGTTCTTC.

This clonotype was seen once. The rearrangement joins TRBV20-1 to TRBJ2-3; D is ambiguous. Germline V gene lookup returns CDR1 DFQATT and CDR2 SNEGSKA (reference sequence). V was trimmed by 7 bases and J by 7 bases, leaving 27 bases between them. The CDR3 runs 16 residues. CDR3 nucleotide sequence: TGCAGTGTTAGTAGCTCAGTGACATCGTCCCCCCATACGCAGTATTTT. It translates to CSVSSSVTSSPHTQYF.

CDR3 nucleotides: TGCAGCGTTTGGTCGAGTGGGTATGAGCAGTTCTTC. Translation gives CSVWSSGYEQFF. This chain connects TRBV29-1 to TRBJ2-1; D is unclear. Trimming shortened V by 5 bases and J by 8 bases, and 13 bases separated the two germline ends. The germline V gene has CDR1 SQVTM and CDR2 ANQGSEA. The CDR3 contains 12 residues.

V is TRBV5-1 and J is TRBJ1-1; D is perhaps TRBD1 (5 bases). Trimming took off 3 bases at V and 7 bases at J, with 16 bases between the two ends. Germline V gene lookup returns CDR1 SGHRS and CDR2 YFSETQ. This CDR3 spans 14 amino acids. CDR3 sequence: CASSSGRPGSEAFF. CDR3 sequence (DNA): TGCGCCAGCAGCTCGGGACGGCCAGGGAGTGAAGCTTTCTTT.

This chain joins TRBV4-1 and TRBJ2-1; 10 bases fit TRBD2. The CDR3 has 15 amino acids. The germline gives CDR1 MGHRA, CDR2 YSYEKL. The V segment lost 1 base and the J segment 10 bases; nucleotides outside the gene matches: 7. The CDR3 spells CASSQGLAGRGEQFF. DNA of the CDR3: TGCGCCAGCAGCCAAGGACTAGCGGGCCGAGGGGAGCAGTTCTTC.

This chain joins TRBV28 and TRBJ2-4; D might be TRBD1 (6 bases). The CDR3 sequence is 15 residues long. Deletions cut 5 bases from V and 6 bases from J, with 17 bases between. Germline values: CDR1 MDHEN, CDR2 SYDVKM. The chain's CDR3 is CASSLPGQFSNIQYF. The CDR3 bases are TGTGCCAGCAGTCTCCCGGGACAATTTTCAAACATTCAGTACTTC.

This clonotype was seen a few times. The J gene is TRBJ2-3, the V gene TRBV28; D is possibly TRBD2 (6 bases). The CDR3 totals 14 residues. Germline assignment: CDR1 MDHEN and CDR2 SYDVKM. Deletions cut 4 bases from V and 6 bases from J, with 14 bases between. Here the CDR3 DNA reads TGTGCCAGCAGTTCCGGGACTCAGGCCGATACGCAGTATTTT. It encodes CASSSGTQADTQYF.

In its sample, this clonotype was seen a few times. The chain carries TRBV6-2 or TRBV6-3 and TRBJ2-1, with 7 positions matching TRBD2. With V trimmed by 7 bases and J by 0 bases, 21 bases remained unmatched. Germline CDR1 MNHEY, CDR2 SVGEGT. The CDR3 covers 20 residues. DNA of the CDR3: TGTGCCAGCAACTCCGAAGAGCGGGGAGCACAGAAAAGCTCCTACAATGAGCAGTTCTTC. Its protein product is CASNSEERGAQKSSYNEQFF.

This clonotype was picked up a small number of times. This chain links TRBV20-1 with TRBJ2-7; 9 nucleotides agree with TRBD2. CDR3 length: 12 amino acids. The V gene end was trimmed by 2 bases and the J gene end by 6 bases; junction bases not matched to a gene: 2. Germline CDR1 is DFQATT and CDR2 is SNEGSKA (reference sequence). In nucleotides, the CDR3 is TGCAGTGCTAGATCGCGGGAGGGCGAGCAGTACTTC. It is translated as CSARSREGEQYF.

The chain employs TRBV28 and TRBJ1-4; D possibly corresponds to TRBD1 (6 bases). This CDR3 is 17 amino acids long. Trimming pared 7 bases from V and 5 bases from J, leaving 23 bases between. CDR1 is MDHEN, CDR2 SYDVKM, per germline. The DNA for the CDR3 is TGTGCCAGCAACCCCCCAAGGGGGGAACTGACAAATGAAAAACTGTTTTTT. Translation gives CASNPPRGELTNEKLFF.

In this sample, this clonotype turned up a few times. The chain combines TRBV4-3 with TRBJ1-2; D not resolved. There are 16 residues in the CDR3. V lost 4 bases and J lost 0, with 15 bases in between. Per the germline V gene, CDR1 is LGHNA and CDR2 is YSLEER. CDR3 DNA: TGCGCCAGCAGCCCCGCACATGAGGCCCCTAACTATGGCTACACCTTC. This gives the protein CASSPAHEAPNYGYTF.

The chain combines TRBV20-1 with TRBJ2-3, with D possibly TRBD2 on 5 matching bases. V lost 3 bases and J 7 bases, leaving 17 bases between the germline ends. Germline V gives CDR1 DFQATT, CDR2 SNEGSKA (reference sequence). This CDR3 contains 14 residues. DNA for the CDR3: TGCAGTGCTAGTACCCTCGGACTTCGAAATACGCAGTATTTT. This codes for CSASTLGLRNTQYF.

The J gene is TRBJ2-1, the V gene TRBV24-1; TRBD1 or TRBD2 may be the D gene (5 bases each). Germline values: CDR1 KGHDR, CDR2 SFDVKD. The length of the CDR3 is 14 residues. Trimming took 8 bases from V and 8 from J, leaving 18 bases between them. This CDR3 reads CATKGTSPPDEQFF. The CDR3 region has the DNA TGTGCCACCAAAGGGACCTCACCTCCGGATGAGCAGTTCTTC.

CDR3 sequence: CASSLLEGGLFF. In DNA, the CDR3 is TGTGCCAGCAGTTTATTGGAGGGCGGACTGTTTTTT. The V gene is TRBV12-3 or TRBV12-4, the J gene TRBJ1-4; the D is unclear. Trimming cost V 2 bases and J 13 bases, with 11 bases left between them. CDR3 length: 12 amino acids.

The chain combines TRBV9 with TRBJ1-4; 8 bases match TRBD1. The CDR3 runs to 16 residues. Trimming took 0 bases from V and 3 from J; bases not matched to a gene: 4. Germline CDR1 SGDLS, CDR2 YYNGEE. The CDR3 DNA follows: TGTGCCAGCAGCGTAGGTCAGGGGGCGGCTAATGAAAAACTGTTTTTT. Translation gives CASSVGQGAANEKLFF.

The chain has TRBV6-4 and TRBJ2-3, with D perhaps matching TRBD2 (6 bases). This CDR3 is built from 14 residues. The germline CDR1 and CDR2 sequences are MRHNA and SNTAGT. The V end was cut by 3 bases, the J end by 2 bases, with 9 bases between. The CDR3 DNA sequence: TGTGCCAGCAGTGAGGGACTCCCCACAGATACGCAGTATTTT. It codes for CASSEGLPTDTQYF.

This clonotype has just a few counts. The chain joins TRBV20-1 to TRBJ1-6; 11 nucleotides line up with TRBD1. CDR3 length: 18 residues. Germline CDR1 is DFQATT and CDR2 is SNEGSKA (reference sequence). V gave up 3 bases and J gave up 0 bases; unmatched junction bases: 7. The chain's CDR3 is CSASDRGTGGSYNSPLHF. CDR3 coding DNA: TGCAGTGCTAGTGATCGGGGGACAGGGGGCTCCTATAATTCACCCCTCCACTTT.

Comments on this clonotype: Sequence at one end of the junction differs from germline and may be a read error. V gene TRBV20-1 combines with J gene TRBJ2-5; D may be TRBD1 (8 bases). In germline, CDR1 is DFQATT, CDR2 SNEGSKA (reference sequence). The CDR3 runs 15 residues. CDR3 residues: CSARRGQGRGETRYF. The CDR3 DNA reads TGCAGTGCTAGACGAGGACAGGGTCGGGGGGAGACCCGGTACTTC.